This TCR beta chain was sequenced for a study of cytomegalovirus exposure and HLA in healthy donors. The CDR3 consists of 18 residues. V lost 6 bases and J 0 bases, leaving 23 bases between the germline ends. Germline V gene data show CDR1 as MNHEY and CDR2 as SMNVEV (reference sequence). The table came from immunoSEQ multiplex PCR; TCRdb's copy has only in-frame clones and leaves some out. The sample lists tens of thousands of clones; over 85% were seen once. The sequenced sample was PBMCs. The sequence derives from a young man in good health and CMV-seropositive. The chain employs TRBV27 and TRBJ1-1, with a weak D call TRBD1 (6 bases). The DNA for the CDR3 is TGTGCCAGCAGGGACCTGGGCAGGGGATTTCGCATGAACACTGAAGCTTTCTTT. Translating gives CASRDLGRGFRMNTEAFF.